A single sample is the source of the 32 T cell receptor beta chains below, sequenced in a study of T cell responses to AZD1222 COVID-19 vaccine. TCRdb's copy holds only in-frame clones and misses some; the assay was immunoSEQ multiplex PCR. The data hold 88,000 or so clones, with approximately 88% observed a single time. The sequencing here drew on peripheral blood, taken 28 days after the second AZD1222 dose. The receptors stem from an adult who received the AZD1222 COVID-19 vaccine.

This clone was detected once. The gene calls are TRBV5-1 and TRBJ1-5; a weak D match, TRBD1 (6 bases). Germline loops: CDR1 SGHRS, CDR2 YFSETQ. Trimming cost V 0 bases and J 3 bases, with 10 bases left between them. The CDR3 consists of 15 residues. The CDR3, as DNA: TGCGCCAGCAGCTTGGCCCCAGGGGACAATCAGCCCCAGCATTTT. Residues: CASSLAPGDNQPQHF.

The CDR3 reads CASSFQGQGTEAFF. The CDR3 DNA follows: TGTGCCAGCAGCTTCCAGGGACAGGGTACTGAAGCTTTCTTT. The rearrangement joins TRBV11-2 to TRBJ1-1; 9 bases are shared with TRBD1. V lost 3 bases and J lost 5; bases outside the gene matches: 4. Germline V gene sequence: CDR1 SGHAT, CDR2 FQNNGV. The CDR3 covers 14 residues.

This clone was picked up one time. The chain links TRBV4-2 to TRBJ1-6; D is unresolved. This CDR3 region has 17 residues. The germline V and J ends were trimmed by 4 bases and 0 bases, with 13 bases remaining between them. Germline values: CDR1 LGHNA, CDR2 YNFKEQ. The CDR3 nucleotides are TGTGCCAGCAGCCCCCACGCCTCTAGCTCCTATAATTCACCCCTCCACTTT. This codes for CASSPHASSSYNSPLHF.

J is TRBJ2-3 and V is TRBV24-1, with 9 positions matching TRBD1. Germline values: CDR1 KGHDR, CDR2 SFDVKD. V dropped 4 bases and J dropped 0; count of bases not matched to a gene: 7. The CDR3 is 17 residues long. The CDR3 nucleotides read TGTGCCACCAGTGACCCCTCGGGACAGGGAAGCACAGATACGCAGTATTTT. It specifies CATSDPSGQGSTDTQYF.

J is TRBJ1-3 and V is TRBV30; D is undetermined. Germline CDR1 reads GTSNPN; CDR2 reads SVGIG (reference sequence). V was trimmed by 0 bases and J by 3 bases, leaving 6 bases between them. CDR3 length: 13 residues. The CDR3 reads CAWSVSGGNTIYF. CDR3 in DNA: TGTGCCTGGAGTGTATCGGGTGGAAACACCATATATTTT.

The chain combines TRBV14 with TRBJ1-4; no firm D call. The germline V gene encodes CDR1 SGHDN and CDR2 FVKESK. The CDR3 has 13 residues. V was cut by 5 bases and J by 7 bases, with 11 bases left in between. The CDR3 region has the DNA TGTGCCAGCAGCGGATCTGGGATTGAAAAACTGTTTTTT. This translates into CASSGSGIEKLFF. Full variable domain (rest looked up from reference TRBV14 and TRBJ1-4): EAGVTQFPSHSVIEKGQTVTLRCDPISGHDNLYWYRRVMGKEIKFLLHFVKESKQDESGMPNNRFLAERTGGTYSTLKVQPAELEDSGVYFCASSGSGIEKLFFGSGTQLSVL.

The sample holds one count of this clone. V usage is TRBV5-1 and J usage is TRBJ1-2; D might be TRBD1 (6 bases). Germline assignment: CDR1 SGHRS and CDR2 YFSETQ. The length of the CDR3 is 15 residues. Deletions cut 2 bases from V and 7 bases from J, with 18 bases between. The CDR3: CASSFRQDRSSGYTF. The CDR3 DNA follows: TGCGCCAGCAGCTTTCGACAGGATCGCTCTTCTGGCTACACCTTC.

The gene calls are TRBV5-1 and TRBJ2-1, with a tentative D call TRBD1 (5 bases). V was clipped by 2 bases and J by 2 bases, with 8 bases between them. The CDR3 length is 14 residues. Germline-derived CDR1 and CDR2 are SGHRS and YFSETQ. CDR3 DNA: TGCGCCAGCAGCTTAGACAGCCCCTACAATGAGCAGTTCTTC. Its translation: CASSLDSPYNEQFF.

This clone was detected a few times. V gene TRBV6-2 or TRBV6-3 combines with J gene TRBJ2-7; D remains ambiguous. Trimming removed 6 bases from V and 3 bases from J, with 24 bases in between. Germline V gene lookup returns CDR1 MNHEY and CDR2 SVGEGT. The CDR3 has 17 residues. DNA of the CDR3: TGTGCCAGCAGCCCTCCCGCGTCCCCTCTACGCCTCTACGAGCAGTACTTC. Residues: CASSPPASPLRLYEQYF.

This clone was picked up a small number of times. The chain carries TRBV11-2 and TRBJ2-7; D not certain. Trimming shortened V by 0 bases and J by 3 bases, and 6 bases separated the two germline ends. Germline V gene lookup returns CDR1 SGHAT and CDR2 FQNNGV. CDR3 length equals 13 residues. The CDR3 DNA reads TGTGCCAGCAGCTTAGATCAACTCTACGAGCAGTACTTC. Translating gives CASSLDQLYEQYF.

The rearrangement links TRBV2 to TRBJ2-3; D could derive from TRBD1 or TRBD2 (5 bases each). The CDR3 sequence is 14 residues long. Trimming took 6 bases from V and 0 from J, leaving 10 bases between them. Germline V gene lookup returns CDR1 SNHLY and CDR2 FYNNEI. CDR3 region: CASRGRDSTDTQYF. CDR3 DNA: TGTGCCAGCAGGGGCCGGGACAGCACAGATACGCAGTATTTT.

The chain links TRBV3-1 (or the pseudogene TRBV3-2) to TRBJ1-1; D may be TRBD1 (6 bases). The V gene's germline CDR1 is LGHDT and CDR2 YNNKEL (reference sequence). The CDR3 runs 16 residues. V was pared by 0 bases and J by 3 bases, with 14 bases between. CDR3 DNA sequence: TGTGCCAGCAGCCAAGATCCCCGGGGGCGTGACACTGAAGCTTTCTTT. It codes for CASSQDPRGRDTEAFF.

This clone was found a few times. J is TRBJ1-1 and V is TRBV9; 7 bases are shared with TRBD1. The junction had 7 bases not matched to a gene; V was cut back by 2 bases and J by 0 bases. The CDR3 runs to 16 residues. CDR1 and CDR2 (germline): SGDLS, YYNGEE. CDR3 sequence (DNA): TGTGCCAGCAGCGTGGCGCCAGGGGGTGTGAACACTGAAGCTTTCTTT. It is translated as CASSVAPGGVNTEAFF.

The chain combines TRBV5-1 with TRBJ1-5; weak D call: TRBD1 (6 bases). The V end lost 3 bases, the J end lost 4 bases, and 8 bases lay between the germline ends. Germline V gene lookup returns CDR1 SGHRS and CDR2 YFSETQ. This CDR3 has 13 amino acids. The CDR3 bases are TGCGCCAGCAGCTCTGGACAGAATCAGCCCCAGCATTTT. Amino acid sequence: CASSSGQNQPQHF.

The chain combines TRBV2 with TRBJ1-2; D is perhaps TRBD1 (5 bases). CDR1 and CDR2 (germline): SNHLY, FYNNEI. Trimming pared 7 bases from V and 1 base from J, leaving 10 bases between. CDR3 length: 13 residues. This CDR3 reads CASTLDNNYGYTF. The DNA for the CDR3 is TGTGCCAGCACCTTGGACAATAACTATGGCTACACCTTC.

V usage is TRBV9 and J usage is TRBJ1-1; TRBD1 matches 11 bases. CDR1 SGDLS and CDR2 YYNGEE come from the germline V gene. The CDR3 length is 14 residues. V was clipped by 5 bases and J by 4 bases; unmatched bases: 4. The CDR3 sequence is CASRPGQGGTEAFF. Written as DNA, the CDR3 is TGTGCCAGCAGACCGGGACAGGGGGGCACTGAAGCTTTCTTT. Full variable domain (missing parts from reference TRBV9 and TRBJ1-1): DSGVTQTPKHLITATGQRVTLRCSPRSGDLSVYWYQQSLDQGLQFLIQYYNGEERAKGNILERFSAQQFPDLHSELNLSSLELGDSALYFCASRPGQGGTEAFFGQGTRLTVV.

This clone is a singleton in its sample. CDR3 protein: CASSGPGRSRSGANVLTF. For the CDR3, the DNA is TGCGCCAGCAGTGGCCCCGGACGGAGTAGATCTGGGGCCAACGTCCTGACTTTC. The V gene is TRBV10-1, the J gene TRBJ2-6, with D hard to call. Trimming cost V 4 bases and J 1 base, with 17 bases left between them. Germline lookup yields CDR1 WNHNN and CDR2 SYGVQD (reference sequence). The CDR3 runs 18 residues.

This clone was picked up one time. This rearrangement joins TRBV29-1 to TRBJ2-7; TRBD1 agrees at 9 bases. This CDR3 contains 12 residues. The germline V gene has CDR1 SQVTM and CDR2 ANQGSEA. The V gene end was trimmed by 7 bases and the J gene end by 2 bases; junction bases not matched to a gene: 3. In nucleotides, the CDR3 is TGCAGCGCCCGGACAGGGGCCTACGAGCAGTACTTC. Protein sequence: CSARTGAYEQYF.

The chain combines TRBV6-5 with TRBJ1-2; 9 bases map to TRBD1. Germline V lookup: CDR1 MNHEY, CDR2 SVGAGI. This CDR3 contains 14 residues. After removal of 7 bases from V and 10 bases from J, the junction contained 13 bases not matched to a gene. The CDR3 region is CASTLAGTGNDYTF. CDR3 sequence (DNA): TGTGCCAGCACCCTAGCTGGGACAGGGAACGACTACACCTTC.

Written as DNA, the CDR3 is TGTGCCAGCTCATCGGGACAGGATATGTACGAGCAGTACTTC. It encodes CASSSGQDMYEQYF. The V gene is TRBV18, the J gene TRBJ2-7; 8 bases fit TRBD1. There are 14 residues in the CDR3. Trimming removed 5 bases from V and 4 bases from J; junction bases left unmatched: 7. Germline loops: CDR1 KGHSH, CDR2 LQKENI.

The V gene is TRBV9, the J gene TRBJ1-3; 7 nucleotides agree with TRBD1. With 4 bases clipped from V and 4 bases from J, the junction kept 8 bases outside the gene matches. Germline CDR1 is SGDLS and CDR2 is YYNGEE. This CDR3 comprises 15 residues. The CDR3 spells CASSRLQGSGNTIYF. The CDR3 bases are TGTGCCAGCAGCCGATTACAGGGGAGCGGAAACACCATATATTTT.

The rearrangement joins TRBV7-2 to TRBJ2-7; possibly TRBD2 for D (6 bases). Trimming removed 7 bases at V and 1 base at J, with 11 bases between. The CDR3 is 13 residues long. CDR1 and CDR2 from the germline V gene are SGHTA and FQGNSA. The CDR3 loop is CASNSGLSYEQYF. CDR3 in DNA: TGTGCCAGCAATTCGGGACTTTCCTACGAGCAGTACTTC.

The V gene is TRBV9, the J gene TRBJ1-2; D uncertain. The CDR3 consists of 15 residues. Per germline, CDR1 SGDLS and CDR2 YYNGEE. The V end lost 4 bases, the J end lost 0 bases, and 13 bases lay between the germline ends. The CDR3 reads CASSPHGESNYGYTF. DNA of the CDR3: TGTGCCAGCAGCCCCCACGGTGAGTCTAACTATGGCTACACCTTC. The full variable domain, in which reference TRBV9 and TRBJ1-2 provide the parts outside the CDR3, is DSGVTQTPKHLITATGQRVTLRCSPRSGDLSVYWYQQSLDQGLQFLIQYYNGEERAKGNILERFSAQQFPDLHSELNLSSLELGDSALYFCASSPHGESNYGYTFGSGTRLTVV.

This clone was seen only once. J is TRBJ1-4 and V is TRBV2; no reliable D call. The CDR3 is made up of 14 amino acids. V dropped 4 bases and J dropped 8 bases, with 14 bases sitting between them. CDR1 SNHLY and CDR2 FYNNEI come from the germline V gene. DNA for the CDR3: TGTGCCAGCAGTGGGATTGTGGCAGCGGAAAAACTGTTTTTT. Its protein product is CASSGIVAAEKLFF.

The chain couples TRBV6-5 to TRBJ1-6; D unresolved. The ends were cut back, 2 bases at V and 8 bases at J, with 7 bases in the middle. CDR1 MNHEY and CDR2 SVGAGI come from the germline V gene. The CDR3 length is 13 residues. CDR3 sequence: CASSYESDSPLHF. The CDR3 nucleotides are TGTGCCAGCAGTTACGAGTCGGATTCACCCCTCCACTTT.

V and J are TRBV10-2 and TRBJ2-1; D call uncertain. The CDR3 spans 15 residues. Trimming took off 2 bases at V and 0 bases at J, with 8 bases between the two ends. In germline, CDR1 is WSHSY, CDR2 SAAADI. CDR3 sequence (DNA): TGCGCCAGCAGTGAGACCGGTAGCTCCTACAATGAGCAGTTCTTC. It codes for CASSETGSSYNEQFF.

This clone was found a few times. The CDR3 DNA follows: TGTGCCAGCTCTCTGGACGGGGGGTACACTGAAGCTTTCTTT. This gives the protein CASSLDGGYTEAFF. The rearrangement joins TRBV18 to TRBJ1-1, with TRBD1 as a possible D gene (5 bases). Germline V CDR1 and CDR2: KGHSH, LQKENI. Trimming took 6 bases from V and 3 from J, leaving 14 bases between them. The length of the CDR3 is 14 residues.

This clone was detected only once. The chain joins TRBV3-1 (or the pseudogene TRBV3-2) to TRBJ2-1; D is uncertain. The V gene lost 3 bases and the J gene lost 7 bases, with 10 bases spanning the gap. This CDR3 is built from 13 residues. The germline V gene encodes CDR1 LGHDT and CDR2 YNNKEL (reference sequence). CDR3 protein: CASSHMEGNEQFF. As DNA, the CDR3 is TGTGCCAGCAGCCACATGGAAGGAAATGAGCAGTTCTTC.

The chain is built from TRBV12-3 or TRBV12-4 and TRBJ1-4; D is undetermined. Trimming took off 1 base at V and 7 bases at J, with 7 bases between the two ends. This CDR3 comprises 13 residues. The CDR3 DNA is TGTGCCAGCAGTTTAGATTGGGGTGAAAAACTGTTTTTT. This translates into CASSLDWGEKLFF.

This sequence joins TRBV12-5 and TRBJ2-1, with 10 nucleotides matching TRBD2. The V and J ends lost 4 bases and 4 bases, in that order; junction bases with no gene match: 10. Per germline, CDR1 LGHNT and CDR2 FRNRAP. The CDR3 is 17 residues long. Here the CDR3 reads CASGSGKLAGTYNEQFF. The CDR3 nucleotides read TGTGCTAGTGGTTCCGGGAAACTAGCGGGGACTTACAATGAGCAGTTCTTC.

The genes are TRBV21-1 and TRBJ2-1; the D call in the table, TRBD1, was not verified against the DNA. TRBV21-1 is assigned pseudogene status. The length of the CDR3 is 13 residues. CDR3 in amino acids: CASSKVPDNEQFF. DNA of the CDR3: TGTGCCAGCAGCAAAGTGCCAGACAATGAGCAGTTCTTC.

V usage is TRBV3-1 (or the pseudogene TRBV3-2) and J usage is TRBJ2-3; 8 bases match TRBD2. CDR1 is LGHDT, CDR2 YNNKEL, per germline (reference sequence). V was pared by 1 base and J by 2 bases, with 8 bases of the junction left unmatched. CDR3 length: 17 residues. CDR3 DNA: TGTGCCAGCAGCCAAGCTCCCGCGGGGGGCTACACAGATACGCAGTATTTT. It codes for CASSQAPAGGYTDTQYF.